A single sample gave rise to the 19 T cell receptor beta chains below, sequenced in a study of glioma-infiltrating T cells after dendritic cell vaccination. Stated time point: after dendritic cell vaccination, including at tumor progression/relapse. Autologous tumor lysate was loaded overnight onto monocyte-derived dendritic cells grown about 7 days with IL-4 and GM-CSF. Sequenced by immunoSEQ multiplex PCR; TCRdb stores in-frame clones only, minus some. The table shows about 2,600 clones, with roughly 85% occurring only once. Sequences were derived from tumor tissue, sampled after dendritic cell vaccination. The receptors shown here come from a human donor with glioblastoma.

The chain recombines TRBV6-5 with TRBJ1-1; TRBD1 aligns across 7 bases. Germline CDR1 is MNHEY and CDR2 is SVGAGI. The CDR3 is 13 amino acids. V lost 6 bases, J lost 4 bases, and 5 bases stayed unmatched. CDR3 protein: CASSQDRVTEAFF. The CDR3 DNA reads TGTGCCAGCAGCCAAGACAGGGTCACTGAAGCTTTCTTT.

The rearrangement joins TRBV6-1 to TRBJ1-2, with D perhaps matching TRBD1 (6 bases). This CDR3 region has 15 residues. Trimming took off 0 bases at V and 5 bases at J, with 13 bases between the two ends. The germline V gene encodes CDR1 MNHNS and CDR2 SASEGT. CDR3 protein: CASSEAGQGRYGYTF. The CDR3, as DNA: TGTGCCAGCAGTGAAGCGGGGCAGGGGCGGTATGGCTACACCTTC.

This sequence joins TRBV28 and TRBJ1-1; tentative D call: TRBD1 (6 bases). V was trimmed by 6 bases and J by 0 bases, leaving 11 bases between them. The germline V gene encodes CDR1 MDHEN and CDR2 SYDVKM. CDR3 size: 14 residues. The CDR3 reads CASSARTVNTEAFF. In DNA form, the CDR3 reads TGTGCCAGCAGCGCTAGGACAGTGAACACTGAAGCTTTCTTT.

CDR3: CASSPEGGRSSYEQYF. CDR3 nucleotides: TGTGCCAGCAGCCCCGAAGGCGGGAGGAGCTCCTACGAGCAGTACTTC. The rearrangement joins TRBV5-8 to TRBJ2-5, with 8 nucleotides matching TRBD2. The DNA end is a closer match to TRBJ2-7, so the J assignment may be wrong. The CDR3 contains 16 residues. Germline CDR1 reads SGHTS; CDR2 reads YDEGEE.

The gene calls are TRBV14 and TRBJ2-7; D may be TRBD1 (5 bases). The V end lost 4 bases, the J end lost 2 bases, and 9 bases lay between the germline ends. The CDR3 extends over 13 amino acids. The germline gives CDR1 SGHDN, CDR2 FVKESK. This chain's CDR3 is CASSLDSTYEQYF. CDR3 DNA: TGTGCCAGCAGCCTCGACAGTACCTACGAGCAGTACTTC.

V and J are TRBV29-1 and TRBJ1-5, with D possibly being TRBD1 (5 bases). CDR3 size: 15 residues. The germline gives CDR1 SQVTM, CDR2 ANQGSEA. The CDR3 nucleotides read TGCAGGGTGGGGTCGGGGGTGGGAAGCAATCAGCCCCAGCATTTT. Translation: CRVGSGVGSNQPQHF.

About this clone: The sample contains more than one DNA sequence encoding this CDR3. This sequence joins TRBV11-3 and TRBJ2-7; 7 bases are a match to TRBD1. The CDR3 spans 13 residues. Germline loops: CDR1 SGHNT, CDR2 YENEEA. V gave up 5 bases and J gave up 3 bases; unmatched junction bases: 4. The CDR3 region is CASSHDRVYEQYF. The CDR3 coding sequence is TGTGCCAGCAGCCACGACAGGGTCTACGAGCAGTACTTC.

Of note for this clone: Other DNA sequences from this sample encode an identical CDR3 as well. This chain uses TRBV19 with TRBJ1-6, with 8 bases identical to TRBD1. The CDR3 has 17 residues. The germline CDR1 and CDR2 sequences are LNHDA and SQIVND (reference sequence). Trimming took 2 bases from V and 6 from J; bases not matched to a gene: 9. The CDR3 is CASSITPRTGINSPLHF. Here the CDR3 DNA reads TGTGCCAGTAGTATAACACCACGGACAGGGATTAATTCACCCCTCCACTTT.

Only one count was recorded for this clone. The chain is built from TRBV25-1 and TRBJ2-2, with 7 positions matching TRBD2. This CDR3 is 16 amino acids long. The V and J ends lost 3 bases and 7 bases, in that order; junction bases with no gene match: 11. In germline, CDR1 is MGHDK, CDR2 SYGVNS. CDR3 sequence reads: CASSDRGVRHRGELFF. CDR3 nucleotide sequence: TGTGCCAGCAGTGACCGGGGGGTTAGACATCGCGGGGAGCTGTTTTTT.

Details on this clone: One junction end disagrees with the germline gene, perhaps due to a read error. The same CDR3 arises from other DNA sequences in this sample as well. CDR3 amino acids: CASSIRGQGMGSHNSPLHF. The DNA for the CDR3 is TGTGCCAGTAGTATCCGAGGACAGGGGATGGGATCTCATAATTCCCCCCTCCACTTT. The chain couples TRBV19 to TRBJ1-6; 9 bases agree with TRBD1. CDR1 is LNHDA and CDR2 is SQIVND in the germline V gene (reference sequence). The CDR3 is made up of 19 amino acids.

This chain links TRBV13 with TRBJ1-1; 9 bases match TRBD1. CDR3 length: 17 amino acids. J lost 0 bases, V lost 5 bases, and 10 bases had no gene match. Germline V gives CDR1 PRHDT, CDR2 FYEKMQ (reference sequence). The CDR3 DNA follows: TGTGCCAGCAGCAGGTACAGGGGGCCTCGGATGAACACTGAAGCTTTCTTT. It translates to CASSRYRGPRMNTEAFF.

The sample holds one count of this clone. CDR3 bases: TGTGCCAGCAGGGGACAGGGGGCTTTGTACGAGCAGTACTTC. Its translation: CASRGQGALYEQYF. This sequence joins TRBV5-6 and TRBJ2-7, with 12 positions matching TRBD1. The CDR3 extends over 14 amino acids. V was pared by 5 bases and J by 4 bases, with 4 bases of the junction left unmatched. Per germline, CDR1 SGHDT and CDR2 YYEEEE.

The V and J genes are TRBV25-1 and TRBJ1-2; D might be TRBD1 (5 bases). CDR1 and CDR2 from the germline V gene are MGHDK and SYGVNS. Trimming left V 2 bases short and J 8 bases short, with 15 bases between. The CDR3 covers 14 residues. The CDR3 DNA reads as TGTGCCAGCAGTGAACCCTCGGGGGTAGGAGGCTACACCTTC. It is translated as CASSEPSGVGGYTF.

The rearrangement joins TRBV5-4 to TRBJ2-6; weak D call: TRBD1 (5 bases). The CDR3 sequence is 16 residues long. The germline CDR1 and CDR2 sequences are SGHNT and YYREEE (reference sequence). V was trimmed by 3 bases and J by 2 bases, leaving 12 bases between them. Written as DNA, the CDR3 is TGTGCCAGCAGCTCGACAGATCTCACTGGGGCCAACGTCCTGACTTTC. It is translated as CASSSTDLTGANVLTF.

The gene calls are TRBV7-9 and TRBJ2-1; 7 bases fit TRBD2. V was clipped by 5 bases and J by 3 bases; unmatched bases: 7. The germline gives CDR1 SEHNR, CDR2 FQNEAQ (reference sequence). CDR3 length: 15 residues. CDR3 bases: TGTGCCAGCAGCCCCGGGACGGGGGGCTACAATGAGCAGTTCTTC. Translating it yields CASSPGTGGYNEQFF.

The chain combines TRBV12-5 with TRBJ1-1; tentative D call: TRBD1 (6 bases). V was cut by 0 bases and J by 1 base, with 9 bases left in between. Germline V gene sequence: CDR1 LGHNT, CDR2 FRNRAP. The CDR3 has 15 residues. Written as DNA, the CDR3 is TGTGCTAGTGGTTTGGTACTGACAGGGAACACTGAAGCTTTCTTT. This encodes CASGLVLTGNTEAFF.

Here the CDR3 DNA reads TGTGCCAGTAGTTTAACAGGGTGGACCTACGAGCAGTACTTC. Protein: CASSLTGWTYEQYF. The gene calls are TRBV19 and TRBJ2-7, with D maybe TRBD1 (6 bases). The germline V gene encodes CDR1 LNHDA and CDR2 SQIVND (reference sequence). The CDR3 totals 14 residues. V was trimmed by 5 bases and J by 2 bases, leaving 13 bases between them.

The chain employs TRBV4-3 and TRBJ2-6; D uncertain. With 1 base removed from V and 0 bases from J, the gap between germline ends came to 4 bases. CDR1 and CDR2 (germline): LGHNA, YSLEER. The CDR3 runs to 15 residues. CDR3 loop: CASSQVGSGANVLTF. The CDR3 DNA reads TGCGCCAGCAGCCAAGTCGGCTCTGGGGCCAACGTCCTGACTTTC.

The chain's CDR3 is CASSLVTSGTPTDTQYF. CDR3 bases: TGTGCCAGCAGCTTGGTGACTAGCGGGACCCCCACAGATACGCAGTATTTT. This rearrangement joins TRBV5-6 to TRBJ2-3, with 11 nucleotides matching TRBD2. Germline loops: CDR1 SGHDT, CDR2 YYEEEE. CDR3 length equals 17 residues. V shed 0 bases and J 2 bases; nucleotides not matched to a gene: 5.